The 28 T cell receptor beta chains presented below share a single source sample, sequenced in a study of cytomegalovirus exposure and HLA in healthy donors. PCR amplification relied on 60 Vbeta primers (plus 13 Jbeta primers). Using immunoSEQ multiplex PCR, the repertoire was profiled, and TCRdb retains in-frame clones only, with some absent. Among tens of thousands of clones, 70% to 90% were seen once, and the ten largest hold over 1.2%. The sample comprised PBMCs. These TCRs come from a young man in good health and CMV-seropositive.

The V call is TRBV28, the J call TRBJ1-4; TRBD1 matches at 9 bases. The CDR3 runs to 14 residues. In germline, CDR1 is MDHEN, CDR2 SYDVKM. Trimming took 6 bases from V and 7 from J; bases not matched to a gene: 6. CDR3 amino acids: CASSLDRGIEKLFF. As DNA, the CDR3 is TGTGCCAGCAGCCTCGACAGGGGGATTGAAAAACTGTTTTTT. The full variable domain, completed using reference TRBV28 and TRBJ1-4, is DVKVTQSSRYLVKRTGEKVFLECVQDMDHENMFWYRQDPGLGLRLIYFSYDVKMKEKGDIPEGYSVSREKKERFSLILESASTNQTSMYLCASSLDRGIEKLFFGSGTQLSVL.

This clone was detected only once. The chain employs TRBV11-2 and TRBJ1-4, with a tentative D call TRBD1 (6 bases). The CDR3 sequence is 14 residues long. Between the trimmed V and J ends, which lost 1 base and 5 bases, there was a span of 8 bases. Germline-derived CDR1 and CDR2 are SGHAT and FQNNGV. The CDR3 region has the DNA TGTGCCAGCAGCTTAGGGACAGAGAATGAAAAACTGTTTTTT. Protein product: CASSLGTENEKLFF. Full variable domain (missing parts from reference TRBV11-2 and TRBJ1-4): EAGVAQSPRYKIIEKRQSVAFWCNPISGHATLYWYQQILGQGPKLLIQFQNNGVVDDSQLPKDRFSAERLKGVDSTLKIQPAKLEDSAVYLCASSLGTENEKLFFGSGTQLSVL.

The table lists this clone with a count of one. The chain carries TRBV6-6 and TRBJ2-4; TRBD1 matches at 9 bases. The CDR3 loop spans 16 amino acids. V lost 2 bases, J lost 3 bases, and 5 bases stayed unmatched. The germline V gene encodes CDR1 MNHNY and CDR2 SVGAGI (reference sequence). The CDR3 loop reads CASSYPTGGGKNIQYF. The CDR3 DNA sequence: TGTGCCAGCAGTTACCCCACAGGGGGCGGCAAAAACATTCAGTACTTC.

The chain employs TRBV29-1 and TRBJ1-2; maybe TRBD1 (6 bases). Germline CDR1 SQVTM, CDR2 ANQGSEA. The length of the CDR3 is 14 residues. V was shortened by 7 bases and J by 4 bases, with 19 bases between the two germline ends. The CDR3 DNA is TGCAGCGCCGAGGCGCAGGGGCCGTCCTATGGCTACACCTTC. This sequence encodes CSAEAQGPSYGYTF.

This chain uses TRBV6-1 with TRBJ1-5, with no clear D. From germline, CDR1 is MNHNS and CDR2 SASEGT. This CDR3 has 16 amino acids. Trimming cost V 4 bases and J 4 bases, with 17 bases left between them. The CDR3 DNA reads as TGTGCCAGCAGTGCTCTTTCGGGTCCCCCAAATCAGCCCCAGCATTTT. This codes for CASSALSGPPNQPQHF.

This clone was seen more than once but under ten times. J is TRBJ1-4 and V is TRBV25-1; D is perhaps TRBD1 (5 bases). Germline CDR1 is MGHDK and CDR2 is SYGVNS. This CDR3 region has 14 residues. V lost 3 bases to trimming and J lost 5 bases, with 10 bases between them. Written as DNA, the CDR3 is TGTGCCAGCAGTGACACGAGACAGAATGAAAAACTGTTTTTT. Translated: CASSDTRQNEKLFF.

This chain connects TRBV6-6 to TRBJ2-3, with D perhaps TRBD2 (5 bases). The CDR3 is 15 residues long. V lost 7 bases, J lost 3 bases, and 17 bases lay in between. The germline V gene has CDR1 MNHNY and CDR2 SVGAGI (reference sequence). The CDR3 DNA reads TGTGCCAGCAAGGAGGCGGCCATTTGGACAGATACGCAGTATTTT. Its protein product is CASKEAAIWTDTQYF.

The chain is built from TRBV27 and TRBJ1-1, with D uncertain. This CDR3 spans 15 amino acids. The V end was cut by 5 bases, the J end by 0 bases, with 13 bases between. Germline V gives CDR1 MNHEY, CDR2 SMNVEV (reference sequence). DNA of the CDR3: TGTGCCAGCAGTCCCTCTCGACTGTTGAACACTGAAGCTTTCTTT. Its protein is CASSPSRLLNTEAFF.

The chain joins TRBV27 to TRBJ1-1; D remains unclear. The germline V gene encodes CDR1 MNHEY and CDR2 SMNVEV (reference sequence). V was pared by 0 bases and J by 7 bases, with 6 bases between. The CDR3 runs 12 residues. The CDR3 DNA reads TGTGCCAGCAGTTTATCAGCGGGTGAAGCTTTCTTT. Its translation: CASSLSAGEAFF.

V usage is TRBV5-6 and J usage is TRBJ2-2, with D perhaps matching TRBD2 (7 bases). The CDR3 covers 16 residues. Germline loops: CDR1 SGHDT, CDR2 YYEEEE. With 0 bases removed from V and 5 bases from J, the gap between germline ends came to 14 bases. In DNA, the CDR3 is TGTGCCAGCAGCTTGGTTGTGGGGGGGCGGACCGGGGAGCTGTTTTTT. Its translation is CASSLVVGGRTGELFF.

J is TRBJ2-7 and V is TRBV2; 10 bases agree with TRBD1. The germline V gene has CDR1 SNHLY and CDR2 FYNNEI. V lost 5 bases, J lost 6 bases, and 10 bases stayed unmatched. The CDR3 is made up of 15 amino acids. CDR3 coding DNA: TGTGCCAGCAGTCCCCTTGGACAGGGGGAAAGCGAGCAGTACTTC. Translation gives CASSPLGQGESEQYF.

The chain links TRBV28 to TRBJ2-7, with no clear D. The CDR3 totals 14 residues. Trimming shortened V by 3 bases and J by 3 bases, and 12 bases separated the two germline ends. Germline V gives CDR1 MDHEN, CDR2 SYDVKM. CDR3 DNA sequence: TGTGCCAGCAGTTTCGCTCAGCGAGACTACGAGCAGTACTTC. This codes for CASSFAQRDYEQYF.

V and J are TRBV5-8 and TRBJ1-3, with 8 bases identical to TRBD1. With 2 bases clipped from V and 4 bases from J, the junction kept 2 bases outside the gene matches. Germline CDR1 SGHTS, CDR2 YDEGEE. This CDR3 is built from 14 residues. CDR3 nucleotide sequence: TGTGCCAGCAGCTTCGGACAGGGAGGAAACACCATATATTTT. Its protein product is CASSFGQGGNTIYF.

V is TRBV10-1 and J is TRBJ2-7; 9 nucleotides agree with TRBD2. In germline, CDR1 is WNHNN, CDR2 SYGVQD (reference sequence). The CDR3 runs 15 residues. V shed 2 bases and J 3 bases; nucleotides not matched to a gene: 5. Here the CDR3 reads CASSEIAGDNYEQYF. In DNA, the CDR3 is TGCGCCAGCAGTGAGATAGCGGGAGATAACTACGAGCAGTACTTC.

V usage is TRBV11-3 and J usage is TRBJ2-1, with 14 positions matching TRBD2. After removal of 7 bases from V and 8 bases from J, the junction contained 10 bases not matched to a gene. Germline lookup yields CDR1 SGHNT and CDR2 YENEEA. The length of the CDR3 is 16 residues. The CDR3: CASTVVTSGRADEQFF. CDR3 sequence (DNA): TGTGCCAGCACCGTCGTGACTAGCGGGAGGGCTGATGAGCAGTTCTTC.

This sequence joins TRBV2 and TRBJ1-6; D uncertain. This CDR3 has 13 residues. V lost 3 bases to trimming and J lost 9 bases, with 9 bases between them. Looked up from germline, CDR1 is SNHLY and CDR2 is FYNNEI. CDR3 amino acids: CASSEEVGSPLHF. CDR3 coding DNA: TGTGCCAGCAGTGAGGAGGTGGGTTCACCCCTCCACTTT.

The rearrangement links TRBV10-3 to TRBJ2-3; 10 bases align to TRBD2. Germline loops: CDR1 ENHRY, CDR2 SYGVKD. V trimming: 0 bases; J trimming: 5 bases; junction bases outside the gene matches: 8. The CDR3 sequence is 17 residues long. CDR3 bases: TGTGCCATCAGTGAGTCGAAGGCTAGCGGGAGTCAAGATACGCAGTATTTT. It yields the protein CAISESKASGSQDTQYF.

This clone showed up just a few times. The chain uses TRBV6-5 and TRBJ2-2; 9 bases agree with TRBD1. V lost 4 bases and J lost 6; bases outside the gene matches: 6. CDR3 length: 15 residues. Germline V gives CDR1 MNHEY, CDR2 SVGAGI. Here the CDR3 reads CASSSAGTGPGELFF. In DNA, the CDR3 is TGTGCCAGCAGTTCGGCCGGGACAGGGCCCGGGGAGCTGTTTTTT.

The V gene is TRBV12-2, the J gene TRBJ2-5; TRBD2, as called in the table, went unchecked against the DNA. TRBV12-2 is tagged as a pseudogene. CDR3 length: 18 residues. The CDR3 loop reads CASRLETSGNPPGETQYF. CDR3 DNA: TGTGCAAGTCGCTTAGAGACTAGCGGGAATCCTCCGGGAGAGACCCAGTACTTC.

The gene calls are TRBV5-1 and TRBJ2-5; D might be TRBD1 (5 bases). CDR1 SGHRS and CDR2 YFSETQ come from the germline V gene. The V end lost 4 bases, the J end lost 5 bases, and 18 bases lay between the germline ends. The CDR3 extends over 15 amino acids. This CDR3 reads CASSPQAGVGETQYF. CDR3 nucleotides: TGCGCCAGCAGCCCACAGGCAGGCGTGGGGGAGACCCAGTACTTC.

The chain couples TRBV19 to TRBJ1-1, with D hard to call. This CDR3 is built from 16 residues. Per the germline V gene, CDR1 is LNHDA and CDR2 is SQIVND (reference sequence). V was pared by 0 bases and J by 2 bases, with 13 bases between. In DNA, the CDR3 is TGTGCCAGTAGTATAGAGGCCGGGAGAAGAAACACTGAAGCTTTCTTT. This encodes CASSIEAGRRNTEAFF.

V and J are TRBV27 and TRBJ2-7; D unclear. The germline V and J ends were trimmed by 6 bases and 4 bases, with 16 bases remaining between them. Germline CDR1 MNHEY, CDR2 SMNVEV (reference sequence). CDR3 length equals 14 residues. CDR3 loop: CASRHAGPSYEQYF. DNA of the CDR3: TGTGCCAGCAGACACGCTGGTCCCAGTTACGAGCAGTACTTC.

The J gene is TRBJ2-2, the V gene TRBV27; TRBD1 might be the D (5 bases). Germline loops: CDR1 MNHEY, CDR2 SMNVEV (reference sequence). The CDR3 has 13 amino acids. Deletions cut 4 bases from V and 7 bases from J, with 10 bases between. CDR3 sequence reads: CASSWQGIGELFF. The DNA of the CDR3 is TGTGCCAGCAGTTGGCAGGGTATCGGGGAGCTGTTTTTT.

V usage is TRBV6-6 and J usage is TRBJ2-5; D gene uncertain. This CDR3 region has 14 residues. CDR1 and CDR2 (germline): MNHNY, SVGAGI (reference sequence). Trimming pared 2 bases from V and 4 bases from J, leaving 11 bases between. CDR3 DNA: TGTGCCAGCAGTTACGATACGGTTAGAGAGACCCAGTACTTC. Protein sequence: CASSYDTVRETQYF.

The chain joins TRBV2 to TRBJ2-5; D is possibly TRBD2 (6 bases). The germline V gene has CDR1 SNHLY and CDR2 FYNNEI. V lost 5 bases to trimming and J lost 5 bases, with 12 bases between them. The CDR3 runs 13 residues. The CDR3, as DNA: TGTGCCAGCAGTTACCTGGGGGGTGAGACCCAGTACTTC. Protein product: CASSYLGGETQYF.

V is TRBV11-2 and J is TRBJ1-2; a weak D match, TRBD1 (6 bases). This CDR3 spans 15 amino acids. CDR1 is SGHAT and CDR2 is FQNNGV in the germline V gene. V lost 5 bases and J lost 2, with 15 bases in between. The CDR3 bases are TGTGCCAGCAGCCCAGACAGGTTTCGGAACTATGGCTACACCTTC. As protein: CASSPDRFRNYGYTF.

The chain carries TRBV5-6 and TRBJ2-1; D gene unclear. CDR1 and CDR2 (germline): SGHDT, YYEEEE. Trimming left V 8 bases short and J 9 bases short, with 12 bases between. The CDR3 is 11 residues long. The CDR3: CASYHPGEQFF. DNA of the CDR3: TGTGCCAGTTACCACCCAGGTGAGCAGTTCTTC.

In regard to this clone: The identical CDR3 is also encoded by other nucleotide sequences in the sample. The rearrangement links TRBV18 to TRBJ1-2; D possibly corresponds to TRBD1 (5 bases). The CDR3 sequence is 15 residues long. Germline CDR1 is KGHSH and CDR2 is LQKENI. The V end lost 3 bases, the J end lost 4 bases, and 15 bases lay between the germline ends. The CDR3 DNA follows: TGTGCCAGCTCACCCCGCCGACAGCCTGGCTATGGCTACACCTTC. Translation: CASSPRRQPGYGYTF.